This TCR beta chain was obtained from a study of T-cell reconstitution after alpha-beta-depleted transplantation in children. The table lists this clonotype with many counts. The target antigen is unknown. Points from the study as a whole: Several hundred expanded graft clones reportedly gave rise to the alpha-beta T cells present about two months after transplant.

Preparation of the TCRbeta library was carried out with unique molecular identifiers. Via MiXCR, TCRdb re-called the PCR reads, giving one row per CDR3 protein. Of approximately 150,000 distinct CDR3 sequences in the sample, roughly 8.8% were seen once. V shed 5 bases and J 2 bases; nucleotides not matched to a gene: 9. Germline CDR1 reads MDHEN; CDR2 reads SYDVKM. CDR3 length equals 16 residues. This sample comprised PBMCs, mostly from graft donor cells, obtained 180 days after TCRalphabeta/CD19-depleted stem cell transplant. The receptor's source is a female patient aged 2 to 10 who had a stem cell transplant for congenital amegakaryocytic thrombocytopenia, so the T cells may come from the graft donor. The chain has TRBV28 and TRBJ2-7; 10 bases line up with TRBD2. This chain's CDR3 is CASSITGLARAYEQYF. CDR3 DNA: TGTGCCAGCAGTATCACGGGACTAGCGAGGGCCTACGAGCAGTACTTC.